The TCR beta chain under discussion was sequenced for a study of T cells in Graves' hyperthyroidism and ophthalmopathy (dated by TCRdb to about 2019). For context, the study as a whole: Peripheral blood was collected at initial diagnosis, before any treatment. A discovery cohort of approximately 97 patients, 43 with Graves' ophthalmopathy and about 58 with stable Graves' hyperthyroidism, was used to find distinguishing TCR V-J signatures. Prospective prediction of ophthalmopathy was tested in an independent validation cohort of 18 to 20 hyperthyroidism patients and 17 patients who later progressed to ophthalmopathy. The approximately 98 discovery patients were randomly divided into training and test sets at a 7:3 ratio. In addition, the study compared T-cell repertoires in thyroid tissue and in blood from roughly 6 Graves' hyperthyroidism patients. After blood sampling, hyperthyroidism patients were treated with methimazole at a starting dose of 30 mg daily, and ophthalmopathy patients were treated with high-dose intravenous methylprednisolone. TCR Vbeta CDR3 sequencing of 135 peripheral blood samples (43 ophthalmopathy, about 74 hyperthyroidism and approximately 17 progressor patients) is reported in the paper.

Stable Graves' hyperthyroidism was defined as no progression to ophthalmopathy during 18 months of follow-up. Hyperthyroidism patients were newly diagnosed, with disease duration under 2 months, and aged 18 to 65 years. Patients with uncontrolled infections, other autoimmune diseases, pregnancy or lactation were excluded. Diagnoses were based on clinical symptoms, serum thyroxine and TRAb, thyroid ultrasound and orbital computed tomography. PBMCs were separated from 7.5 to 10 ml of fresh peripheral blood using Ficoll-Paque density gradient centrifugation. Trizol reagent was used to extract total RNA, and RNA quality was then checked on an Agilent 2100 Bioanalyzer. Remarks on this clonotype: No antigen is known for it. Base qualities are not at hand, and no much larger clone is one base apart.

Results the study describes overall, beyond this receptor: In validation, progression to ophthalmopathy was predicted by the model with approximately 67% sensitivity and roughly 72% specificity, a median of approximately 7.1 months before onset. A 13 V-J signature model separated ophthalmopathy from stable hyperthyroidism, with over 85% sensitivity and roughly 84% specificity in cross-validation and 80%/75% in testing. Sample size was not statistically predetermined, and blinding of investigators to group allocation was not performed. Most expanded thyroid clonotypes (frequency above 0.001) were also detected in blood, a finding suggesting that blood repertoires may reflect thyroid immune responses.

The TCR beta CDR3 regions were amplified from the RNA transcripts. A first-round RT-PCR of the TCR CDR3 used the HTBI primer set with the Qiagen OneStep RT-PCR kit. Libraries were constructed in a second round of multiplex PCR, after which size selection and purification were performed. Sequencing of the libraries was done on an Illumina HiSeq2000 using paired-end 100 bp reads. Regarding the original processing steps: SOAPnuke was used to process the raw data, with reads discarded if the reads contained adapters or uncalled bases, had a mean Phred below 15, or lacked an exact constant-primer or identifier match. COPE v1.2.5 was used to merge high-quality paired reads, and clonotypes were defined as unique nucleotide sequences. Clonotypes were aligned to IMGT TRBV, TRBD and TRBJ reference segments using MiTCR v1.1. The analysis included only V-J combinations with a frequency above 0.0001, which together covered 99% to 99.2% of the repertoires. A TCS score was defined as the ratio between F50 (clonal expansion) and ExV (chaos), using BLOSUM62-based TCRdist between CDR3 peptides within each V-J. Welch's t-statistics and random forest reduced just over 500 V-J features to 10 to 15, which were used in a naive Bayes classifier (R e1071). In TCRdb, the public reads were trimmed at Q25 with fastp and aligned with MiXCR, with productive beta chains retained. Rows matching on CDR3 protein sequence are summarized as one entry with the most common DNA and genes. The V and J calls, along with clone size, are taken from TCRdb and not from the paper's own processing. The sample table contains 550,000 to 800,000 distinct CDR3 sequences; only one count was recorded for roughly 17% of them. Less than 20% of the sample is held by the ten biggest clonotypes.

V drops 6 bases and J drops 4 bases, leaving 15 bases in between. CDR1 and CDR2 were assigned from the germline V gene (reference sequence) as DFQATT and SNEGSKA. Measured from the cysteine to the phenylalanine, the CDR3 is 13 residues long. Kept here is only the CDR3 DNA, which spans 39 bases and is read in frame from base 1. The sequence links TRBV20-1 to TRBJ1-1; the D gene cannot be resolved reliably. The receptor was derived from a man aged 50 or older with Graves' hyperthyroidism. Specimen: blood. CDR3 protein: CSAIPEGVTEAFF. The sequence in DNA is TGCAGTGCCATTCCAGAGGGCGTCACTGAAGCTTTCTTT.